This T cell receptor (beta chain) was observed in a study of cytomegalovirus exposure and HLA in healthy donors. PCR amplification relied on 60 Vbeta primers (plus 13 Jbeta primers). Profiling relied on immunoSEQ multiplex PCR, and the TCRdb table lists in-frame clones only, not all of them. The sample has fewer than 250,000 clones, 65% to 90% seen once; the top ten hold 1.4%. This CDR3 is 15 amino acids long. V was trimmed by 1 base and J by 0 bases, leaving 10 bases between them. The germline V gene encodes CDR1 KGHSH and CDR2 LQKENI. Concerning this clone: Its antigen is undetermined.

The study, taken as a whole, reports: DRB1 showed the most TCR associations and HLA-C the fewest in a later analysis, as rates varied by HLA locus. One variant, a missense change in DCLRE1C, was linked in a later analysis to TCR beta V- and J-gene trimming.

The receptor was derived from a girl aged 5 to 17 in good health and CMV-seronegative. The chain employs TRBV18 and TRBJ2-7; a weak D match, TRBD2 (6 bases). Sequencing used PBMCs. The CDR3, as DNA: TGTGCCAGCTCACCACGGGCGGGGACCTCCTACGAGCAGTACTTC. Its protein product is CASSPRAGTSYEQYF.